The text below deals with one T cell receptor (beta chain). TCRdb redid the calling of the RT-PCR reads with MiXCR, one entry per CDR3 protein. The table records 85,000 to 90,000 distinct CDR3 sequences, 45% to 50% of them present only once. CDR3 size: 13 residues. Per germline, CDR1 DFQATT and CDR2 SNEGSKA (reference sequence). The junction had 2 bases not matched to a gene; V was cut back by 1 base and J by 5 bases. These data come from a study of patients and donors after allogeneic stem cell transplantation. The source is a human donor who was either an allogeneic HSCT recipient or a stem cell or donor lymphocyte infusion donor (not recorded which). It is not recorded whose cells these are; they may come from a transplant donor. V is TRBV20-1 and J is TRBJ1-5; 7 bases agree with TRBD1. Sequenced sample: blood, either unsorted or a sorted T cell fraction (not recorded which). DNA of the CDR3: TGCAGTGCTAGAGGACAGGGCGATCAGCCCCAGCATTTT. Translated: CSARGQGDQPQHF.